The rows below give T cell receptor beta chains drawn from one sample of a study of cytomegalovirus exposure and HLA in healthy donors. Only in-frame clones appear in the TCRdb table, and some are missing; sequencing was by immunoSEQ multiplex PCR. The table records roughly 280,000 clones, around two thirds of them present only once. The specimen was PBMCs. The receptors were gathered from a female donor in good health and CMV-seronegative. Each CDR3 is given with its conserved first and last residue. A D gene is named only where the DNA matches it firmly. Size values are once, few and many counts, or a class for expanded clones, and some rows have none.

d_gene,v_gene,abundance,j_gene,CDR3nt,CDR3aa
TRBD2,TRBV5-1,-,TRBJ2-7,TGCGCCAGCAGCTTGGAGCGGGAGGTCCACGAGCAGTACTTC,CASSLEREVHEQYF
-,TRBV2,once,TRBJ1-1,TGTGCCAGCAGTAATGCAGGCCCAATGAACACTGAAGCTTTCTTT,CASSNAGPMNTEAFF
TRBD2,TRBV27,-,TRBJ2-1,TGTGCCAGCAGTCCCCTAGCGGGAGGGCCTATAAATGAGCAGTTCTTC,CASSPLAGGPINEQFF
TRBD2,TRBV7-3,-,TRBJ2-7,TGTGCCAGCAGCTTAATAGCGGGGGCCGCCTACGAGCAGTACTTC,CASSLIAGAAYEQYF
TRBD2,TRBV11-3,-,TRBJ2-7,TGTGCCAGCAGCTTAGAGGGACTAGAGTACGAGCAGTACTTC,CASSLEGLEYEQYF
TRBD2,TRBV7-9,-,TRBJ2-7,TGTGCCAGCAGCCAAACAGCCGGGAGGCTCTCCACCTACGAGCAGTACTTC,CASSQTAGRLSTYEQYF
TRBD2,TRBV4-2,-,TRBJ2-3,TGTGCCAGCAGCCAAGAGGGTAGCGGGAGGGGGACGGGGGGCACGCAGTATTTT,CASSQEGSGRGTGGTQYF
-,TRBV5-1,-,TRBJ2-7,TGCGCCAGCAGCGACGGACTGAGTCGACTCTCCTACGAGCAGTACTTC,CASSDGLSRLSYEQYF
TRBD1,TRBV29-1,-,TRBJ2-5,TGCAGCGTTGAGCCCTCAGGGGGACGGGAGACCCAGTACTTC,CSVEPSGGRETQYF
TRBD2,TRBV19,-,TRBJ2-1,TGTGCCAGTAGTATGTCGGCTAGCGGAAACAATGAGCAGTTCTTC,CASSMSASGNNEQFF
-,TRBV20-1,-,TRBJ2-3,TGCAGTGCTAGAGACACATATACGCAGTATTTT,CSARDTYTQYF
TRBD2,TRBV7-9,-,TRBJ2-2,TGTTCCAGCAGCCTAGCGGGAGGCACCGGGGAGCTGTTTTTT,CSSSLAGGTGELFF
-,TRBV18,-,TRBJ1-2,TGTGCCAGCTCACCTACGATAGGGGACTATGGCTACACCTTC,CASSPTIGDYGYTF
-,TRBV7-9,-,TRBJ1-4,TGTTCCAGCAGCTTAGGGCGGGGAGAAGAAAAACTGTTTTTT,CSSSLGRGEEKLFF
-,TRBV27,-,TRBJ2-7,TGTGCCAGCAGCTATAAGGCCTCAGAGACTTACGAGCAGTACTTC,CASSYKASETYEQYF
TRBD2,TRBV7-9,-,TRBJ2-4,TGTGCCAGCAGCTTAAGACTAGCGGGAGGTGCTGCCAAAAACATTCAGTACTTC,CASSLRLAGGAAKNIQYF
TRBD2,TRBV7-2,-,TRBJ2-7,TGTGCCAGCAGCCCCTGGACTAGCGGGAGCGAGCAGTACTTC,CASSPWTSGSEQYF
TRBD1,TRBV30,-,TRBJ1-5,TGTGCCTGGACCGGGACAGGGAAGAATCAGCCCCAGCATTTT,CAWTGTGKNQPQHF
TRBD2,TRBV10-1,few,TRBJ2-7,TGCGCCAGCAGTGAGAATAGCGGGAGGGAATACGAGCAGTACTTC,CASSENSGREYEQYF
-,TRBV19,-,TRBJ1-2,TGTGCCCTAAAGGGGGTTGGCTATGGCTACACCTTC,CALKGVGYGYTF
TRBD1,TRBV2,few,TRBJ1-1,TGTGCCAGCACCCCCAAAGGACAGGCCAGGGCTTTCTTT,CASTPKGQARAFF
-,TRBV5-1,-,TRBJ2-7,TGCGCCAGCAGCCTGCGGGACTACGAGCAGTACTTC,CASSLRDYEQYF
TRBD1,TRBV6-1,-,TRBJ1-6,TGTGCCCAAGACAGGGTAGATTCACCCCTCCACTTT,CAQDRVDSPLHF
TRBD1,TRBV27,-,TRBJ2-7,TGTGCCACCTCCGACTTCGGACAGGGTAAAGAGCAGTACTTC,CATSDFGQGKEQYF
TRBD1,TRBV19,-,TRBJ2-1,TGTGCCAGTAGTGCTACCGGGACAGCACACTACAATGAGCAGTTCTTC,CASSATGTAHYNEQFF
-,TRBV6-1,-,TRBJ1-1,TGTGCCAGCAGTGTTGAGGCCGCGGGCACTGAAGCTTTCTTT,CASSVEAAGTEAFF